These 3 T cell receptor beta chains share one sample of origin, sequenced in a study of cytomegalovirus exposure and HLA in healthy donors. Researchers ran the PCR with 60 Vbeta and 13 Jbeta primers. Using immunoSEQ multiplex PCR, the repertoire was profiled, and TCRdb retains in-frame clones only, with some absent. The table records around 120,000 clones, around 83% of them present only once. What was sequenced was PBMCs. These receptors were collected from a girl aged 2-10 years in good health and CMV-seronegative.

The chain couples TRBV9 to TRBJ1-1, with D possibly matching TRBD1 (5 bases). This CDR3 is 14 amino acids long. The germline V gene encodes CDR1 SGDLS and CDR2 YYNGEE. The V end was cut by 2 bases, the J end by 5 bases, with 13 bases between. CDR3 DNA sequence: TGTGCCAGCAGCGTCGCGTGGGGGGGAACTGAAGCTTTCTTT. Protein sequence: CASSVAWGGTEAFF.

This clone has only one observation. The chain recombines TRBV28 with TRBJ2-7, with 13 positions matching TRBD2. Germline values: CDR1 MDHEN, CDR2 SYDVKM. This CDR3 spans 15 amino acids. V shed 5 bases and J 4 bases; nucleotides not matched to a gene: 5. CDR3 sequence: CASSVTSGRLYEQYF. The CDR3 DNA sequence: TGTGCCAGCAGTGTGACTAGCGGGAGGTTGTACGAGCAGTACTTC.

The chain employs TRBV19 and TRBJ2-1, with D perhaps matching TRBD1 (6 bases). Trimming removed 3 bases at V and 5 bases at J, with 8 bases between. Germline CDR1 LNHDA, CDR2 SQIVND (reference sequence). CDR3 size: 13 residues. For the CDR3, the DNA is TGTGCCAGTAGTATGGGACACCACAATGAGCAGTTCTTC. Amino acids: CASSMGHHNEQFF.